This T cell receptor (beta chain) comes out of a study of cytomegalovirus exposure and HLA in healthy donors. Study overall: Both the approximately 130 validation repertoires and the roughly 700 first-cohort repertoires used the same platform, as reported by a later analysis. Points from the study as a whole: In a later analysis, first-cohort TCR clusters were found to tend to co-occur in the 120 or so validation repertoires.

The table came from immunoSEQ multiplex PCR; TCRdb's copy has only in-frame clones and leaves some out. The sample includes roughly 140,000 clones, around nine tenths of them seen just once. With respect to this clone: Its target is not known.

The germline V and J ends were trimmed by 5 bases and 1 base, with 14 bases remaining between them. The CDR3 is made up of 15 amino acids. CDR1 and CDR2 (germline): SEHNR, FQNEAQ (reference sequence). Sequencing used PBMCs. The rearrangement joins TRBV7-9 to TRBJ1-2; TRBD1 might be the D (5 bases). The source of this sequence is a man aged 18-30 years in good health and CMV-seropositive. The CDR3 protein is CASSGTPGGNYGYTF. CDR3 DNA sequence: TGTGCCAGCAGCGGGACCCCGGGAGGTAACTATGGCTACACCTTC.